This TCR beta chain was identified in a study of patients and donors after allogeneic stem cell transplantation. The CDR3 is 16 amino acids. V shed 3 bases and J 6 bases; nucleotides not matched to a gene: 8. Germline V gene data show CDR1 as SGDLS and CDR2 as YYNGEE. Each CDR3 protein is one row after TCRdb ran MiXCR on the RT-PCR reads. The sample shows hundreds of thousands of distinct CDR3 sequences, roughly 17% of them seen only once. This clonotype came up a few times. This clonotype originated in a human donor who was either an allogeneic HSCT recipient or a stem cell or donor lymphocyte infusion donor (not recorded which). It is not recorded whose cells these are; they may come from a transplant donor. The sequenced material came from blood, either unsorted or a sorted T cell fraction (not recorded which). The V call is TRBV9, the J call TRBJ2-2, with 10 positions matching TRBD1. The CDR3 sequence is CASSAGDRGRAGELFF. The CDR3 DNA is TGTGCCAGCAGCGCCGGAGACAGGGGGCGCGCCGGGGAGCTGTTTTTT. The variable domain in full, completed from reference TRBV9 and TRBJ2-2, reads DSGVTQTPKHLITATGQRVTLRCSPRSGDLSVYWYQQSLDQGLQFLIQYYNGEERAKGNILERFSAQQFPDLHSELNLSSLELGDSALYFCASSAGDRGRAGELFFGEGSRLTVL.